This T cell receptor beta chain came from a study of OX40 agonist ivuxolimab in advanced cancers. The table came from immunoSEQ multiplex PCR; TCRdb's copy has only in-frame clones and leaves some out. The repertoire has tens of thousands of clones, roughly nine tenths of them found once; the top ten carry 3.5% to 4%. Study observations and caveats: Expanded clones tended on average to be more numerous among CD8+ T cells than CD4+.

Remarks on this clone: As yet, its antigen is unknown.

Systemic immunosuppression or autoimmune disease history was grounds to exclude patients. The study sampled blood at baseline, cycle 4 day 1, and cycle 7 day 1. CDR3 length: 16 amino acids. With 2 bases removed from V and 7 bases from J, the gap between germline ends came to 17 bases. From germline, CDR1 is MNHEY and CDR2 SMNVEV (reference sequence). The sequencing here drew on CD4+ or CD8+ T cells sorted from blood, taken in a trial of the OX40 agonist ivuxolimab. The chain carries TRBV27 and TRBJ2-2; TRBD2 is a possible D gene (7 bases). This clonotype was sampled from an adult with an advanced solid tumor such as melanoma, head and neck, liver or kidney cancer. The DNA for the CDR3 is TGTGCCAGCAGTTTAGGGGGGGGCAGGGCTGGCGGGGAGCTGTTTTTT. Translated: CASSLGGGRAGGELFF.